This TCR beta chain was retrieved from a study of OX40 agonist ivuxolimab in advanced cancers. In terms of the full investigation: Ivuxolimab, which targeted the costimulatory receptor OX40 (CD134), was an agonistic, fully human IgG2 monoclonal antibody. Intravenous ivuxolimab was administered to patients every 2 weeks at six dose levels: 0.01, 0.1, 0.3, 1.5, 3 and 10 mg/kg. Among the roughly 50 dose-escalation patients, around 19 had hepatocellular carcinoma, roughly 15 melanoma, 9 renal cell carcinoma and 9 head and neck cancer. In the dose-escalation cohort, approximately 83% of patients were male, and the mean age was 60 years with a range of roughly 20 to 79. Prior anti-PD-1, anti-PD-L1 or anti-CTLA-4 therapy was permitted, and approximately 40% of dose-escalation patients had received checkpoint inhibitors. Partial responses occurred in three dose-escalation patients: two with cutaneous melanoma and one with hepatocellular carcinoma. Peripheral TCRbeta sequencing was intended to test whether TCR sequence diversity was altered and clonal T-cell expansion was caused by ivuxolimab. The monotherapy dose-escalation portion (N of about 57 patients) of the phase I ivuxolimab trial is reported in the paper.

Patients with a history of autoimmune disease or receiving systemic immunosuppression were excluded from the trial. Peripheral blood for TCR sequencing was collected from all dose cohorts at baseline, on cycle 4 day 1, and on cycle 7 day 1. The samples were taken from a phase I, first-in-human, multicenter, open-label dose-escalation trial of ivuxolimab. The trial enrolled adults with locally advanced or metastatic head and neck squamous cell, hepatocellular, melanoma or renal cell carcinoma. CD4+ and CD8+ T cells were sorted separately from peripheral blood before TCR sequencing. In its sample, this clone was seen once. Its antigen is unknown. The record has no base qualities; no much larger clone is one base away. According to the germline V gene, CDR1 reads ENHRY and CDR2 reads SYGVKD. V is trimmed back by 6 bases and J by 4 bases, and the junction contains 2 bases that no gene match accounts for. The CDR3 contains 12 residues, cysteine and phenylalanine counted. Just CDR3 DNA is preserved here, 36 bases in frame from base 1.

What the work shows at the level of the full study, not this receptor alone: In the 0.1-3.0 mg/kg groups, partial responders had among the lowest normalized peripheral clonal expansion, particularly in CD8+ T cells. Low levels of normalized T-cell clonal expansion were also seen in some nonresponding patients. The antigen specificity of the peripheral T cells that underwent clonal expansion was not determined. At doses from 0.1 to 3.0 mg/kg, clonal expansion was seen in both CD4+ and CD8+ blood T cells between baseline and week 6. After ivuxolimab, expanded clones were on average more numerous among CD8+ T cells than among CD4+ T cells.

For sequencing of the TCRbeta CDR3 region, genomic DNA was extracted from the sorted cells. The immunoSEQ Assay was used to sequence the TCRbeta CDR3 regions. TCRdb took over this immuneACCESS table, retaining in-frame rearrangements with V and J assigned. Such tables are incomplete; in checked studies, under half of the missing clones stem from an unresolved V gene, and the remainder is unexplained. The sample profile shows tens of thousands of clones; about 86% of them were found once. In total, the top ten clones hold 2.5% to 3.5% of the sample. The TCR was taken from an adult with an advanced solid tumor such as melanoma, head and neck, liver or kidney cancer. The rearranged segments are TRBV10-3 and TRBJ1-1, and 7 bases in between align with TRBD1. Source: CD4+ or CD8+ T cells sorted from blood, taken in a trial of the OX40 agonist ivuxolimab. The CDR3 has the sequence CAIRTGPTEAFF. The nucleotides read TGTGCCATCAGGACAGGGCCCACTGAAGCTTTCTTT.